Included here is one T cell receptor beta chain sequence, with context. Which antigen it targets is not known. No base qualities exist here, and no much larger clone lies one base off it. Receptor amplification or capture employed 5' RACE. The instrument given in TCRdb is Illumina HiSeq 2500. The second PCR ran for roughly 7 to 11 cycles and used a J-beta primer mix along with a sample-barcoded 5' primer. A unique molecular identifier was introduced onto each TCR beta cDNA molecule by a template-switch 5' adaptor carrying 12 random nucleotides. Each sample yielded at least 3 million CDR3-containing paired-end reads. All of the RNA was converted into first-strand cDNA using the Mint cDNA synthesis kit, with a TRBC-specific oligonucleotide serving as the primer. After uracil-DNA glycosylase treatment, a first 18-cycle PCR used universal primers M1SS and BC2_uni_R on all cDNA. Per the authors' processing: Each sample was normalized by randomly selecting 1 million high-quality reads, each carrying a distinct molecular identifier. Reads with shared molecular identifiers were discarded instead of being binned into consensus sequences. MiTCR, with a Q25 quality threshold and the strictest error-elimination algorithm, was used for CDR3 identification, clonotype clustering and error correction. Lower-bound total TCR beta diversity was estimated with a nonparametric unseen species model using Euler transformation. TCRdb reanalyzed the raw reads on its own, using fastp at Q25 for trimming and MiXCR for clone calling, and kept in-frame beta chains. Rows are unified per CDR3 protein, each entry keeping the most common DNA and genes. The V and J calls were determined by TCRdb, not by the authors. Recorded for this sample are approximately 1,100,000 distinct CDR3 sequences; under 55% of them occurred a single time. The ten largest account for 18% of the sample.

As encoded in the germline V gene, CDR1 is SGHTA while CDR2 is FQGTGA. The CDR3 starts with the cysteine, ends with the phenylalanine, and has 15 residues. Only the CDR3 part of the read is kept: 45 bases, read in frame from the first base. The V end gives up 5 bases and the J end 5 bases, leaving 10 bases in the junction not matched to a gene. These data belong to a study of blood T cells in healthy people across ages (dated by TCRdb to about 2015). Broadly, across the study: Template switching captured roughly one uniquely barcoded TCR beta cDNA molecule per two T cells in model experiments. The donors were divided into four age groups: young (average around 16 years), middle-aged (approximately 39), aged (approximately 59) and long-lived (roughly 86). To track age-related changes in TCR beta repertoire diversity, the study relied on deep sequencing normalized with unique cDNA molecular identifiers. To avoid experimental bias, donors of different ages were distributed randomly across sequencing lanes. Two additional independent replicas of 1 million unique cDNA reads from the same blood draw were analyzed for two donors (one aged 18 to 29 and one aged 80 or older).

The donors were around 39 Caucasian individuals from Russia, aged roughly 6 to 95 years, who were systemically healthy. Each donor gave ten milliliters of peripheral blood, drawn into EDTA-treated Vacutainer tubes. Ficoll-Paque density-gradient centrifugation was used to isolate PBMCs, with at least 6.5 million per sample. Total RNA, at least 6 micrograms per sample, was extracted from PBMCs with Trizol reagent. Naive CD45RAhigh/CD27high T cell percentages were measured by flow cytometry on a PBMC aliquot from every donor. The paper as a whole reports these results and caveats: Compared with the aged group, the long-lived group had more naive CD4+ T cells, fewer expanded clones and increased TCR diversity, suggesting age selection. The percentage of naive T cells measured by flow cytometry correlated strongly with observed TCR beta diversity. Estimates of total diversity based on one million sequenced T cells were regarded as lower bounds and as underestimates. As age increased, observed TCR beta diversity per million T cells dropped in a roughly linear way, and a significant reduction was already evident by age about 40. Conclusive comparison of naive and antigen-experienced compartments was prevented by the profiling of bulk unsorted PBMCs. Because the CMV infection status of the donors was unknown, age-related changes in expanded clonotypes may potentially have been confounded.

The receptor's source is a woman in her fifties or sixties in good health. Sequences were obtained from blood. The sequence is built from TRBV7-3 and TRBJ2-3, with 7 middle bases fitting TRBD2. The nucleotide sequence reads TGTGCCAGCAGCACCCAATTGGGAGGGAAAGATACGCAGTATTTT. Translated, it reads CASSTQLGGKDTQYF.